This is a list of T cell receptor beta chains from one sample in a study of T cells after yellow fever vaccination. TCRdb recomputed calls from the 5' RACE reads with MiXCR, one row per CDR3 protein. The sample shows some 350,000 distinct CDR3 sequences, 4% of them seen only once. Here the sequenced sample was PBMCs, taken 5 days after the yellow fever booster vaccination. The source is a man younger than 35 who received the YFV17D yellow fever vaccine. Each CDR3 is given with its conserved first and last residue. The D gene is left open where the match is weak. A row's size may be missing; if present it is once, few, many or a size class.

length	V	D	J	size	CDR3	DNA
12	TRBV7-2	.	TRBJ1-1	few	CASSSSGVEAFF	TGTGCCAGCAGCTCCAGTGGAGTTGAAGCTTTCTTT
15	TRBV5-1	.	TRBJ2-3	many	CASSLGDTSTDTQYF	TGCGCCAGCAGCTTGGGGGACACTAGCACAGATACGCAGTATTTT
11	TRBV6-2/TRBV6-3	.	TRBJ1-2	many	CATSTRYGYTF	TGTGCCACCTCAACGAGATACGGCTACACCTTC
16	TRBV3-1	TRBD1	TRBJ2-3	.	CASSQDRDRASDTQYF	TGTGCCAGCAGCCAAGATCGGGACAGGGCCTCAGATACGCAGTATTTT
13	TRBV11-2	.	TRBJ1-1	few	CASSLLGPREAFF	TGTGCCAGCAGCTTACTTGGTCCGAGGGAAGCTTTCTTT
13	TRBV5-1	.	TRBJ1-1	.	CASSGAGGTEAFF	TGCGCCAGCAGCGGGGCAGGCGGAACTGAAGCTTTCTTT
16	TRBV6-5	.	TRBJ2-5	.	CASSYGLGTLGETQYF	TGTGCCAGCAGTTACGGACTGGGTACCTTGGGGGAGACCCAGTACTTC
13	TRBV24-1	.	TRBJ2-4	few	CATSDSRGHIQYF	TGTGCCACCAGTGATTCCCGGGGGCACATTCAGTACTTC
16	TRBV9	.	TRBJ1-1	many	CASSPLSRQGPTEAFF	TGTGCCAGCAGCCCTCTCTCCCGGCAGGGGCCCACTGAAGCTTTCTTT
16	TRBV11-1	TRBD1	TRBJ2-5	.	CASSPTGTGRQETQYF	TGTGCCAGCAGCCCCACCGGGACAGGGAGACAAGAGACCCAGTACTTC
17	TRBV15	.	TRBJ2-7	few	CATSRDRSQGGPYEQYF	TGTGCCACCAGCAGAGATCGAAGTCAGGGAGGACCCTACGAGCAGTACTTC
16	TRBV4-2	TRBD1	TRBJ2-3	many	CASSQDYRGRTDTQYF	TGTGCCAGCAGCCAAGATTACAGGGGTAGAACAGATACGCAGTATTTT
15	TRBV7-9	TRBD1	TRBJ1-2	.	CASSLPRGPWDGYTF	TGTGCCAGCAGCTTACCCAGGGGGCCCTGGGACGGCTACACCTTC
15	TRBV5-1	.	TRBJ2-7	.	CASSSAPLSSYEQYF	TGCGCCAGCAGCTCGGCCCCGCTTAGCTCCTACGAGCAGTACTTC
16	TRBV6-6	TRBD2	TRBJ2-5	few	CASSYRLAGGQETQYF	TGTGCCAGCAGTTACAGGCTAGCGGGGGGTCAAGAGACCCAGTACTTC
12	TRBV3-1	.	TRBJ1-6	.	CASSPGRPPLHF	TGTGCCAGCAGCCCCGGCAGGCCACCCCTCCACTTT
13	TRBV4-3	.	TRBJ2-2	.	CASSQELVGELFF	TGCGCCAGCAGCCAAGAACTAGTCGGGGAGCTGTTTTTT
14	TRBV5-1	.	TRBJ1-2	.	CASSLGRVAYGYTF	TGCGCCAGCAGCTTGGGAAGGGTGGCCTATGGCTACACCTTC